This T cell receptor beta chain was captured in a study of blood T cell repertoires in COVID-19. Study context: COVID-19 samples collected from the United States, Italy and Spain covered acute and convalescent phases. In each case, the material was cDNA or gDNA derived from T cells, B-cell-depleted T cells, or PBMCs.

The CDR3 sequence is 16 residues long. The V gene end was trimmed by 2 bases and the J gene end by 3 bases; junction bases not matched to a gene: 9. Germline V CDR1 and CDR2: MGHDK, SYGVNS. How the authors handled the data: Nucleated cell number was recorded as an estimate derived from reference gene primer amplification. This table comes from immunoSEQ multiplex PCR, and its TCRdb copy is limited to in-frame clones, with some not included. Clone size and V and J calls were adopted from that table, with D and trimming inferred from the DNA. The profile shows about 170,000 clones, approximately 84% of them singletons.

V is TRBV25-1 and J is TRBJ2-5; 7 bases line up with TRBD1. The TCR comes from a man aged 70-80 years with active or convalescent COVID-19. The sample taken for sequencing was peripheral blood. CDR3: CASSETEQGLEETQYF. The CDR3 DNA reads TGTGCCAGCAGTGAAACCGAACAGGGGCTAGAAGAGACCCAGTACTTC.